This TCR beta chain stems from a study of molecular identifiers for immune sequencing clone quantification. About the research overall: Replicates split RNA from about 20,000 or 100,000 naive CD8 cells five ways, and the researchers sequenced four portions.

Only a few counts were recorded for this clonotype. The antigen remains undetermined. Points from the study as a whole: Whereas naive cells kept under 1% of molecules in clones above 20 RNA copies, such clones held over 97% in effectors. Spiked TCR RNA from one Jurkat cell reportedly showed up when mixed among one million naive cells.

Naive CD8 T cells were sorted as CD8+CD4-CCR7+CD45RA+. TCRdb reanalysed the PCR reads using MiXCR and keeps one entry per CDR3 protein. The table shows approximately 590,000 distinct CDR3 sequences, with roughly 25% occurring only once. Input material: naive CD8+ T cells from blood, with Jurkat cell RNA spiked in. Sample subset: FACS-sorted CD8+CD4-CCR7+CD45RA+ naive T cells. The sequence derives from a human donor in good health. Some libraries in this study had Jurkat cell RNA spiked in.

The chain's CDR3 is CASSLVGVGETQYF. CDR3 DNA: TGTGCCAGCAGTTTAGTTGGGGTAGGAGAGACCCAGTACTTC. This chain connects TRBV12-3 or TRBV12-4 to TRBJ2-5; D is ambiguous. V was trimmed by 1 base and J by 4 bases, leaving 10 bases between them. The length of the CDR3 is 14 residues.